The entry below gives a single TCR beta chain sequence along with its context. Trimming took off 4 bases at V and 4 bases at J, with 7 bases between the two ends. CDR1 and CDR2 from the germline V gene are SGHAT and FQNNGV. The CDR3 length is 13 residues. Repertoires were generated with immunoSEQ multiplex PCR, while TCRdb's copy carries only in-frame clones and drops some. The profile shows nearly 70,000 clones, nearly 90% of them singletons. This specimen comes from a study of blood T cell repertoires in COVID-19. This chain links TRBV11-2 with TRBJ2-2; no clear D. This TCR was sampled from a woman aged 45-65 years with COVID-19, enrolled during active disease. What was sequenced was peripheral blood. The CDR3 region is CASSSLRTGELFF. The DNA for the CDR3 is TGTGCCAGCAGCTCACTACGCACCGGGGAGCTGTTTTTT.